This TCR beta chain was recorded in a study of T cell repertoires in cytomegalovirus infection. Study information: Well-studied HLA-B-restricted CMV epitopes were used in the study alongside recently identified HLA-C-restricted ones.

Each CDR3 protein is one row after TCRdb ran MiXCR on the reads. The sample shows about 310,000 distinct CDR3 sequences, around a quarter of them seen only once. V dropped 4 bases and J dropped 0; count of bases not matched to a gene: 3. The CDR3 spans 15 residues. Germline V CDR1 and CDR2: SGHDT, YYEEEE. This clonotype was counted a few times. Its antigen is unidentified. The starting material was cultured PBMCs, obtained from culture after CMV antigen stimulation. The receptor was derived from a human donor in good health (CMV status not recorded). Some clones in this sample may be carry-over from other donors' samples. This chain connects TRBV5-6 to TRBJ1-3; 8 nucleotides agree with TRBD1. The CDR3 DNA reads TGTGCCAGCAGCACGGGGACAGGCTCTGGAAACACCATATATTTT. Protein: CASSTGTGSGNTIYF.